This TCR beta chain originates from a study of blood T cell repertoires in COVID-19. Looking at the study overall: There were acute and convalescent COVID-19 samples, and they came from the United States, Italy and Spain. Sample material is recorded as cDNA or gDNA derived from T cells, B-cell-depleted T cells, or PBMCs.

As handled by the study authors: Cell counts per sample came from amplifying reference gene primers. Sequenced by immunoSEQ multiplex PCR; TCRdb stores in-frame clones only, minus some. V and J calls plus clone size are reproduced from that table; the DNA served to infer D and trimming. The repertoire has roughly 83,000 clones, 86% of them found once; the top ten carry about 8.5%. The germline gives CDR1 MNHEY, CDR2 SMNVEV (reference sequence). Trimming shortened V by 7 bases and J by 3 bases, and 13 bases separated the two germline ends. This CDR3 is 15 amino acids long. This sequence was found in a man aged 50 to 60 with active COVID-19. The chain recombines TRBV27 with TRBJ1-6; D possibly corresponds to TRBD1 (5 bases). The material sequenced was peripheral blood. Written as DNA, the CDR3 is TGTGCCAGCAAGGACACAGGTGTCTATAATTCACCCCTCCACTTT. It specifies CASKDTGVYNSPLHF.